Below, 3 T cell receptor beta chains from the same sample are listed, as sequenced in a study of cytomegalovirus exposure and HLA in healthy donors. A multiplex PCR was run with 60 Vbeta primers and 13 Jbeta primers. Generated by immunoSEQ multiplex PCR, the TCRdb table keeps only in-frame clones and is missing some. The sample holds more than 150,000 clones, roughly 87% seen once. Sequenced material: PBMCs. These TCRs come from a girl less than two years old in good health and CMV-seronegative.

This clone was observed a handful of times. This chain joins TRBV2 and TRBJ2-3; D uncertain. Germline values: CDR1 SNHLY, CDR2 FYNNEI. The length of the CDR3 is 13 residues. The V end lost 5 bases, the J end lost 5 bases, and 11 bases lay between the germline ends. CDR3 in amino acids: CASSIYFKDTQYF. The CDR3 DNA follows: TGTGCCAGCAGTATATACTTTAAAGATACGCAGTATTTT.

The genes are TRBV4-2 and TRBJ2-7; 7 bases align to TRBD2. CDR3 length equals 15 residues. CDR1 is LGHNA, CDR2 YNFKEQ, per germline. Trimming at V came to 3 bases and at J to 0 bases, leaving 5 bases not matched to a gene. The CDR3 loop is CASSHQASGSYEQYF. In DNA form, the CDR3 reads TGTGCCAGCAGCCATCAAGCTAGCGGCTCCTACGAGCAGTACTTC.

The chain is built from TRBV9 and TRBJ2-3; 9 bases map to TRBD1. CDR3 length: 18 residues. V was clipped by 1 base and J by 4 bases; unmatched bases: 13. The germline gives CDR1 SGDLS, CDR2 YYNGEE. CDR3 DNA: TGTGCCAGCAGCGTACCGGGGACAGGGTTTATGGTGGCAGATACGCAGTATTTT. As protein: CASSVPGTGFMVADTQYF.